Listed below are T cell receptor beta chains from one sample, sequenced in a study of cytotoxic CD8 clonotypes in ibrutinib-treated CLL. Profiling relied on immunoSEQ multiplex PCR, and the TCRdb table lists in-frame clones only, not all of them. The sample lists approximately 190,000 clones, 75% to 80% seen once, with 10% to 12% in the top ten. Sequences were derived from PBMCs, sampled after 12 months of ibrutinib treatment. The receptors come from a human donor with chronic lymphocytic leukemia. CDR3s include the opening cysteine and the closing phenylalanine or tryptophan. Each record gives: CDR3 length, J gene, D gene, clone size, V gene, CDR3 DNA, CDR3 protein. D genes are given only for firm matches. Clone size is stated in some rows and not others, as once, few, many or a class when expanded.

len: 19
j_gene: TRBJ2-1
d_gene: TRBD2
abundance: NA
v_gene: TRBV14
CDR3nt: TGTGCCAGCAGCCAAGACGGGGGGGTCTTGGGACTAGGCTACAATGAGCAGTTCTTC
CDR3aa: CASSQDGGVLGLGYNEQFF

len: 13
j_gene: TRBJ1-1
d_gene: NA
abundance: NA
v_gene: TRBV6-5
CDR3nt: TGTGCCAGCAGTTACCAGGGAAGGACTGAAGCTTTCTTT
CDR3aa: CASSYQGRTEAFF

len: 18
j_gene: TRBJ1-6
d_gene: NA
abundance: few
v_gene: TRBV7-8
CDR3nt: TGTGCCAGCAGCTCCTCCCTGGTGGGGGACGGAGTACGTTCACCCCTCCACTTT
CDR3aa: CASSSSLVGDGVRSPLHF

len: 16
j_gene: TRBJ2-3
d_gene: TRBD2
abundance: NA
v_gene: TRBV4-1
CDR3nt: TGCGCCAGCAGCCCCGGACTAGCGGGGGGGCGAGATACGCAGTATTTT
CDR3aa: CASSPGLAGGRDTQYF

len: 13
j_gene: TRBJ2-5
d_gene: NA
abundance: NA
v_gene: TRBV18
CDR3nt: TGTGCCAGCTCACCGGGGAGTGAAGAGACCCAGTACTTC
CDR3aa: CASSPGSEETQYF

len: 11
j_gene: TRBJ1-1
d_gene: NA
abundance: NA
v_gene: TRBV5-1
CDR3nt: TGCGCCAGCAGCGTCGACAGGCGCGCTTTCTTT
CDR3aa: CASSVDRRAFF

len: 15
j_gene: TRBJ1-4
d_gene: NA
abundance: NA
v_gene: TRBV4-1
CDR3nt: TGCGCCAGCAGCCAAGTCGGGAGCGGACGGGCAAAACTGTTTTTT
CDR3aa: CASSQVGSGRAKLFF

len: 13
j_gene: TRBJ1-1
d_gene: NA
abundance: few
v_gene: TRBV28
CDR3nt: TGTGCCAGCAATAGAAGGTTGAACACTGAAGCTTTCTTT
CDR3aa: CASNRRLNTEAFF

len: 15
j_gene: TRBJ2-7
d_gene: TRBD1
abundance: NA
v_gene: TRBV6-1
CDR3nt: TGTGCCAGCAGTGAAGAATCAGGGGGCTTCTACGAGCAGTACTTC
CDR3aa: CASSEESGGFYEQYF

len: 16
j_gene: TRBJ1-1
d_gene: NA
abundance: once
v_gene: TRBV7-2
CDR3nt: TGTGCCAGCAGCTTAGGGCTCTGGGGGATGAACACTGAAGCTTTCTTT
CDR3aa: CASSLGLWGMNTEAFF

len: 11
j_gene: TRBJ2-4
d_gene: NA
abundance: once
v_gene: TRBV7-9
CDR3nt: TGTGCCAGCAGGTTTGGGAACATTCAGTACTTC
CDR3aa: CASRFGNIQYF

len: 13
j_gene: TRBJ1-2
d_gene: NA
abundance: few
v_gene: TRBV9
CDR3nt: TGTGCCAGCAGCGTAGGACGGGACTATGGCTACACCTTC
CDR3aa: CASSVGRDYGYTF

len: 12
j_gene: TRBJ1-4
d_gene: NA
abundance: few
v_gene: TRBV2
CDR3nt: TGTGCCAGCAAACAGGCAGGTGAAAAACTGTTTTTT
CDR3aa: CASKQAGEKLFF

len: 12
j_gene: TRBJ2-7
d_gene: NA
abundance: NA
v_gene: TRBV2
CDR3nt: TGTGCCAGCAGTGTCGAAGTTTACGAGCAGTACTTC
CDR3aa: CASSVEVYEQYF

len: 16
j_gene: TRBJ2-7
d_gene: TRBD1
abundance: NA
v_gene: TRBV19
CDR3nt: TGTGCCAGTAGTATATACGGGACAGACCCCTCCTACGAGCAGTACTTC
CDR3aa: CASSIYGTDPSYEQYF

len: 15
j_gene: TRBJ2-7
d_gene: NA
abundance: once
v_gene: TRBV18
CDR3nt: TGTGCCAGCTCACCTCGGGCAGTATCCGCCTACGAGCAGTACTTC
CDR3aa: CASSPRAVSAYEQYF

len: 16
j_gene: TRBJ1-2
d_gene: NA
abundance: NA
v_gene: TRBV10-2
CDR3nt: TGCGCCAGCAGTGACGGCAGGGGAGGATCCCTCTATGGCTACACCTTC
CDR3aa: CASSDGRGGSLYGYTF

len: 15
j_gene: TRBJ1-5
d_gene: NA
abundance: NA
v_gene: TRBV28
CDR3nt: TGTGCCAGCAGGCCGGGGGCTGGGGGCAATCAGCCCCAGCATTTT
CDR3aa: CASRPGAGGNQPQHF

len: 14
j_gene: TRBJ1-3
d_gene: NA
abundance: NA
v_gene: TRBV4-1
CDR3nt: TGCGCCAGCAGTCCCGTCGGCTCTGGAAACACCATATATTTT
CDR3aa: CASSPVGSGNTIYF

len: 16
j_gene: TRBJ1-4
d_gene: TRBD1
abundance: NA
v_gene: TRBV10-3
CDR3nt: TGTGCCATCAGTGACCAGGCGGGGACAGGGGATGAAAAACTGTTTTTT
CDR3aa: CAISDQAGTGDEKLFF

len: 13
j_gene: TRBJ1-1
d_gene: NA
abundance: NA
v_gene: TRBV19
CDR3nt: TGTGCCAGTAGTACCCTAATGAACACTGAAGCTTTCTTT
CDR3aa: CASSTLMNTEAFF

len: 14
j_gene: TRBJ1-2
d_gene: TRBD1
abundance: NA
v_gene: TRBV28
CDR3nt: TGTGCCAGTTCCCCAGTGGGACAGGGCGGGGGCTACACCTTC
CDR3aa: CASSPVGQGGGYTF

len: 15
j_gene: TRBJ2-7
d_gene: NA
abundance: NA
v_gene: TRBV2
CDR3nt: TGTGCCAGCAGTGAGGGGGCCCCGGTCTTCTACGAGCAGTACTTC
CDR3aa: CASSEGAPVFYEQYF

len: 13
j_gene: TRBJ1-2
d_gene: TRBD1
abundance: NA
v_gene: TRBV6-5
CDR3nt: TGTGCCAGCAGCAGGGGGGGCGCGAGTGGCTACACCTTC
CDR3aa: CASSRGGASGYTF

len: 15
j_gene: TRBJ2-1
d_gene: NA
abundance: NA
v_gene: TRBV6-5
CDR3nt: TGTGCCAGCAGTTACTCCCTAGCACGGGGGAATGAGCAGTTCTTC
CDR3aa: CASSYSLARGNEQFF

len: 13
j_gene: TRBJ2-5
d_gene: NA
abundance: NA
v_gene: TRBV27
CDR3nt: TGTGCCAGCAGTCTCAAGTACCAAGAGACCCAGTACTTC
CDR3aa: CASSLKYQETQYF

len: 17
j_gene: TRBJ2-3
d_gene: NA
abundance: NA
v_gene: TRBV14
CDR3nt: TGTGCCAGCAGCCAAGATCGGGCGGGGGCGCCGTCCGATACGCAGTATTTT
CDR3aa: CASSQDRAGAPSDTQYF

len: 16
j_gene: TRBJ1-1
d_gene: NA
abundance: once
v_gene: TRBV7-9
CDR3nt: TGTGCCAGCAGCTCCACCGGGACGGGACCCTACACTGAAGCTTTCTTT
CDR3aa: CASSSTGTGPYTEAFF

len: 14
j_gene: TRBJ1-5
d_gene: NA
abundance: NA
v_gene: TRBV2
CDR3nt: TGTGCCAGCAGTGGGGAGGGGCTCAATCAGCCCCAGCATTTT
CDR3aa: CASSGEGLNQPQHF

len: 14
j_gene: TRBJ2-1
d_gene: NA
abundance: NA
v_gene: TRBV5-1
CDR3nt: TGCGCCAGCAGCCCCCGGACACCCAACAATGAGCAGTTCTTC
CDR3aa: CASSPRTPNNEQFF

len: 14
j_gene: TRBJ2-1
d_gene: NA
abundance: NA
v_gene: TRBV13
CDR3nt: TGTGCCAGCGCGACGAGGAGGGTGCGAAATGAGCAGTTCTTC
CDR3aa: CASATRRVRNEQFF

len: 15
j_gene: TRBJ1-1
d_gene: NA
abundance: NA
v_gene: TRBV5-5
CDR3nt: TGTGCCAGCAACCTGGGACTTAGGGACCTGACTAAAGCTTTCTTT
CDR3aa: CASNLGLRDLTKAFF

len: 15
j_gene: TRBJ2-7
d_gene: NA
abundance: NA
v_gene: TRBV5-1
CDR3nt: TGCGCCAGCAGCTCCGCCGGTGGGACCCCCTACGAGCAGTACTTC
CDR3aa: CASSSAGGTPYEQYF

len: 13
j_gene: TRBJ2-6
d_gene: NA
abundance: NA
v_gene: TRBV19
CDR3nt: TGTGCCAGTAGTGAAACTGGGGCCAACGTCCTGACTTTC
CDR3aa: CASSETGANVLTF

len: 13
j_gene: TRBJ2-3
d_gene: NA
abundance: NA
v_gene: TRBV5-5
CDR3nt: TGTGCCAGCACGGGCGGGGCCTATAATACGCAGTATTTT
CDR3aa: CASTGGAYNTQYF

len: 14
j_gene: TRBJ1-2
d_gene: NA
abundance: once
v_gene: TRBV6-5
CDR3nt: TGTGCCAGCCGGGGCTCGGGGGCTAACTATGGCTACACCTTC
CDR3aa: CASRGSGANYGYTF

len: 13
j_gene: TRBJ1-2
d_gene: NA
abundance: once
v_gene: TRBV29-1
CDR3nt: TGCAGCGTTAAAAAACAGGGTGACTATGGCTACACCTTC
CDR3aa: CSVKKQGDYGYTF

len: 14
j_gene: TRBJ1-2
d_gene: NA
abundance: NA
v_gene: TRBV5-4
CDR3nt: TGTGCCAGCAGCGTGAGACAGGCGAACTATGGCTACACCTTC
CDR3aa: CASSVRQANYGYTF

len: 12
j_gene: TRBJ2-5
d_gene: NA
abundance: NA
v_gene: TRBV19
CDR3nt: TGTGCCAGTCGAAGTAACCAAGAGACCCAGTACTTC
CDR3aa: CASRSNQETQYF

len: 15
j_gene: TRBJ1-1
d_gene: NA
abundance: few
v_gene: TRBV7-8
CDR3nt: TGTGCCAGCAGCCCACTCCGACAGGCTACTTCTGAAGCTTTCTTT
CDR3aa: CASSPLRQATSEAFF

len: 13
j_gene: TRBJ1-1
d_gene: NA
abundance: NA
v_gene: TRBV4-1
CDR3nt: TGCGCCAGCAGCCCGGGGAGGGGCCCTGAAGCTTTCTTT
CDR3aa: CASSPGRGPEAFF

len: 13
j_gene: TRBJ1-5
d_gene: NA
abundance: NA
v_gene: TRBV7-9
CDR3nt: TGTGCCAGCACCCGACTTGCGGGTCAGCCCCAGCATTTT
CDR3aa: CASTRLAGQPQHF

len: 14
j_gene: TRBJ2-5
d_gene: NA
abundance: NA
v_gene: TRBV4-1
CDR3nt: TGCGCCAGCAGCGAGGCTTGGGGGAGAGAGACCCAGTACTTC
CDR3aa: CASSEAWGRETQYF

len: 22
j_gene: TRBJ2-7
d_gene: NA
abundance: few
v_gene: TRBV7-3
CDR3nt: TGTGCCAGCAGCTTAGGATCCTTGCTTCGGGGACGGAAGCCCTTAAGGGCTTACGAGCAGTACTTC
CDR3aa: CASSLGSLLRGRKPLRAYEQYF

len: 16
j_gene: TRBJ1-3
d_gene: NA
abundance: few
v_gene: TRBV4-1
CDR3nt: TGCGCCAGCAGCCAGCCTCTAAGGGCGTCTGGAAACACCATATATTTT
CDR3aa: CASSQPLRASGNTIYF

len: 15
j_gene: TRBJ1-5
d_gene: TRBD1
abundance: NA
v_gene: TRBV5-1
CDR3nt: TGCGCCAGCAGCTCGACAGGGGGCAACAATCAGCCCCAGCATTTT
CDR3aa: CASSSTGGNNQPQHF

len: 15
j_gene: TRBJ2-5
d_gene: NA
abundance: NA
v_gene: TRBV4-1
CDR3nt: TGCGCCAGCAGCCCTTCGACAGGGAGGGAAGAGACCCAGTACTTC
CDR3aa: CASSPSTGREETQYF

len: 18
j_gene: TRBJ2-3
d_gene: TRBD2
abundance: NA
v_gene: TRBV11-2
CDR3nt: TGTGCCAGCAGCTTGTACCCTAGCGGGACGCCGATTACAGATACGCAGTATTTT
CDR3aa: CASSLYPSGTPITDTQYF

len: 13
j_gene: TRBJ2-2
d_gene: NA
abundance: NA
v_gene: TRBV7-3
CDR3nt: TGTGCCAGCAGCTCCCGGGGAACCGGGGAGCTGTTTTTT
CDR3aa: CASSSRGTGELFF

len: 15
j_gene: TRBJ1-1
d_gene: NA
abundance: once
v_gene: TRBV2
CDR3nt: TGTGCCAGCAGCCGCACAGTTACCAAGAACACTGAAGCTTTCTTT
CDR3aa: CASSRTVTKNTEAFF

len: 15
j_gene: TRBJ1-2
d_gene: NA
abundance: NA
v_gene: TRBV6-5
CDR3nt: TGTGCCAGCAGTCCCAGATTCGGCAGTAACTATGGCTACACCTTC
CDR3aa: CASSPRFGSNYGYTF

len: 14
j_gene: TRBJ1-2
d_gene: NA
abundance: NA
v_gene: TRBV30
CDR3nt: TGTGCCTGGACGAGCCCGGGCCTTAACTATGGCTACACCTTC
CDR3aa: CAWTSPGLNYGYTF

len: 14
j_gene: TRBJ1-4
d_gene: NA
abundance: NA
v_gene: TRBV19
CDR3nt: TGTGCCAGTAGTATCCGGACGACTAATGAAAAACTGTTTTTT
CDR3aa: CASSIRTTNEKLFF

len: 15
j_gene: TRBJ2-5
d_gene: NA
abundance: NA
v_gene: TRBV4-1
CDR3nt: TGCGCCAGCAGCCAAGGACTAGTGATTCAAGAGACCCAGTACTTC
CDR3aa: CASSQGLVIQETQYF

len: 13
j_gene: TRBJ1-2
d_gene: NA
abundance: NA
v_gene: TRBV6-1
CDR3nt: TGTGCCACTGGGGGGAGAGTTAACTATGGCTACACCTTC
CDR3aa: CATGGRVNYGYTF

len: 16
j_gene: TRBJ2-2
d_gene: NA
abundance: NA
v_gene: TRBV7-6
CDR3nt: TGTGCCAGCACCAGCTTGGTCTCGAGTCTTTCCGGGGAGCTGTTTTTT
CDR3aa: CASTSLVSSLSGELFF